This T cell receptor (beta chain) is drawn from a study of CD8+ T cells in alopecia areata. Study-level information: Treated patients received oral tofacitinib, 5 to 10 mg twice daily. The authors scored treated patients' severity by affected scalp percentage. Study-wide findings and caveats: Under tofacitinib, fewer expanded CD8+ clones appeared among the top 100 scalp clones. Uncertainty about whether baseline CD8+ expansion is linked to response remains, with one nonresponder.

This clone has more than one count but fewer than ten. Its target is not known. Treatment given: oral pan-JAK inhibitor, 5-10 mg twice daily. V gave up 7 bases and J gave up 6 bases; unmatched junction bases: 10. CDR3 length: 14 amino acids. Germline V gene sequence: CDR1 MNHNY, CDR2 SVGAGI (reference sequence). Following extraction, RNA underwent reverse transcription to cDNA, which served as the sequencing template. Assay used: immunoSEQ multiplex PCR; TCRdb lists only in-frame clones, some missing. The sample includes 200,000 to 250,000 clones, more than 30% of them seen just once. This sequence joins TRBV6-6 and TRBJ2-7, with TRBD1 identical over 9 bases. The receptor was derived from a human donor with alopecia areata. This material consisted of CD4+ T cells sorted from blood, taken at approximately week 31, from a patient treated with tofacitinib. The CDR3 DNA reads TGTGCCAGCACCAGAAGGACAGGGGAGAGCGAGCAGTACTTC. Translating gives CASTRRTGESEQYF.